These 3 T cell receptor beta chains were all obtained from the same sample, sequenced in a study of cytomegalovirus exposure and HLA in healthy donors. PCR used 60 Vbeta primers and 13 Jbeta primers. Produced via immunoSEQ multiplex PCR; TCRdb's table is partial and in-frame only. The table records approximately 150,000 clones, around four fifths of them present only once. The source material was PBMCs. The receptors shown here come from a woman in her forties or fifties in good health and CMV-seronegative.

J is TRBJ2-7 and V is TRBV5-6, with TRBD1 as a possible D gene (8 bases). This CDR3 is 15 amino acids long. Germline assignment: CDR1 SGHDT and CDR2 YYEEEE. Deletions cut 3 bases from V and 3 bases from J, with 16 bases between. The CDR3 spells CASSSLDREGYEQYF. The CDR3 DNA reads as TGTGCCAGCAGCTCGTTGGACAGGGAGGGCTACGAGCAGTACTTC.

This clone turned up a few times. The chain recombines TRBV2 with TRBJ1-5; unclear D gene. This CDR3 has 13 amino acids. Germline V gives CDR1 SNHLY, CDR2 FYNNEI. The germline V and J ends were trimmed by 6 bases and 0 bases, with 6 bases remaining between them. Here the CDR3 reads CASRAGSNQPQHF. CDR3 nucleotide sequence: TGTGCCAGCAGGGCGGGTAGCAATCAGCCCCAGCATTTT.

The chain employs TRBV9 and TRBJ2-5, with TRBD2 matching over 9 bases. Germline V gene lookup returns CDR1 SGDLS and CDR2 YYNGEE. Trimming cost V 3 bases and J 1 base; bases outside gene matches: 1. The CDR3 contains 14 residues. The CDR3 DNA is TGTGCCAGCAGCGAGGGACTAGCCCAAGAGACCCAGTACTTC. Translating it yields CASSEGLAQETQYF.